This entry concerns a single T cell receptor (beta chain). Its antigen target is currently unknown. The junction shows a germline mismatch at one end, possibly a read error. The sample originates from a study of T cells in Graves' hyperthyroidism and ophthalmopathy (dated by TCRdb to between 2018 and 2020). Background on the whole study: To identify distinguishing TCR V-J signatures, a discovery cohort of 95 to 100 patients was used, comprising 43 with Graves' ophthalmopathy and roughly 60 with stable Graves' hyperthyroidism. Whether ophthalmopathy could be predicted prospectively was tested in an independent validation cohort made up of roughly 19 hyperthyroidism patients plus 17 patients who later progressed to ophthalmopathy. The 90 to 100 discovery patients were randomly divided into training and test sets at a 7:3 ratio. Thyroid tissue and blood T-cell repertoires from six Graves' hyperthyroidism patients were also compared in the study. Following sampling, methimazole starting at 30 mg daily was given to hyperthyroidism patients, and high-dose intravenous methylprednisolone was given to ophthalmopathy patients. The paper describes TCR Vbeta CDR3 sequencing of 135 peripheral blood samples, made up of about 41 ophthalmopathy patients, approximately 76 hyperthyroidism patients and 17 progressor patients.

Amplification of TCR beta CDR3 regions was carried out from RNA transcripts. A first-round RT-PCR of the TCR CDR3 used the HTBI primer set with the Qiagen OneStep RT-PCR kit. Libraries were constructed in a second round of multiplex PCR, after which size selection and purification were performed. Sequencing of the libraries was done on an Illumina HiSeq2000 using paired-end 100 bp reads. Per the original workflow: Raw data were processed with SOAPnuke, discarding reads with adapters, uncalled bases, mean Phred below 15, or no exact constant-primer or identifier match. High-quality paired reads were merged using COPE v1.2.5, and each unique nucleotide sequence was defined as a clonotype. Clonotypes were aligned to IMGT TRBV, TRBD and TRBJ reference segments using MiTCR v1.1. Analysis was restricted to V-J combinations with a frequency above 0.0001, which covered 99% to 99.2% of repertoires. A TCS score was defined as the ratio of F50 (clonal expansion) to E x V (chaos), with BLOSUM62-based TCRdist applied between CDR3 peptides within each V-J. Welch's t-statistics and random forest reduced fewer than 550 V-J features to fewer than 15, which were used in a naive Bayes classifier (R e1071). Thyroid-blood repertoire similarity was quantified with the Morisita-Horn index. Starting from the raw public reads, TCRdb applied fastp trimming at Q25, assembled clones with MiXCR and retained in-frame beta chains. Rows merge per CDR3 protein into single entries with the most common DNA and genes. TCRdb's processing, not the authors', yielded these V and J calls. This sample comprises 500,000 to 600,000 distinct CDR3 sequences, approximately 48% of them detected only once. The ten most abundant clones make up around 44% of the sample.

The germline V gene specifies LGHNA as CDR1 and YNFKEQ as CDR2. From its cysteine to its phenylalanine, the CDR3 spans 14 amino acids. Only CDR3 DNA remains: 42 bases, in frame from the first base. Findings and caveats that apply to the study as a whole: Sample size was not statistically predetermined, and investigators were not blinded to group allocation. A 13 V-J signature model separated ophthalmopathy from stable hyperthyroidism, with approximately 87% sensitivity and 81% to 82% specificity in cross-validation and 80%/75% in testing. Most expanded thyroid clonotypes (frequency above 0.001) were also detected in blood, suggesting blood repertoires may reflect thyroid immune responses. In validation, the model predicted progression to ophthalmopathy a median of 6.5 months before onset, with over 60% sensitivity and just under 75% specificity.

The study excluded patients with uncontrolled infections, other autoimmune diseases, pregnancy or lactation. Diagnoses were based on clinical symptoms, serum thyroxine and TRAb, thyroid ultrasound and orbital computed tomography. Trizol reagent was used to extract total RNA, and RNA quality was then checked on an Agilent 2100 Bioanalyzer. This clonotype was sampled from an adult woman with Graves' disease, either hyperthyroidism or ophthalmopathy (not recorded which). The sequence joins TRBV4-2 to TRBJ2-6; TRBD1 is possibly the D segment (5 matching bases). Sample: peripheral blood or thyroid tissue (not recorded which). The sequence in DNA is TGTGCCAGCAGCCGGCAGGGTGGGGCCAACGTCCTGGCTTTC. The resulting protein is CASSRQGGANVLAF.